This is a list of T cell receptor beta chains from one sample in a study of cytotoxic CD8 clonotypes in ibrutinib-treated CLL. Assay used: immunoSEQ multiplex PCR; TCRdb lists only in-frame clones, some missing. The data show approximately 320,000 clones, with around 66% seen just once and about 6.7% held by the top ten. The sequencing here drew on PBMCs, taken after 36 months of ibrutinib treatment. Every receptor here comes from a human donor with chronic lymphocytic leukemia. Each CDR3 is given with its conserved first and last residue. A D gene is named only where the DNA matches it firmly. Expanded clones get a size class; other rows say once, few or many, or leave the size out.

TRBJ1-1 | 13 | NA | TRBV6-5 | NA | CASSYWVNTEAFF | TGTGCCAGCAGTTATTGGGTAAACACTGAAGCTTTCTTT
TRBJ2-7 | 14 | TRBD2 | TRBV18 | once | CASSPGGSPYEQYF | TGTGCCAGCTCACCGGGGGGGAGCCCCTACGAGCAGTACTTC
TRBJ2-3 | 17 | TRBD2 | TRBV5-1 | NA | CASSLAASGGATDTQYF | TGCGCCAGCAGCTTGGCGGCTAGCGGGGGGGCCACAGATACGCAGTATTTT
TRBJ2-3 | 15 | TRBD2 | TRBV4-1 | few | CASSQVSGGPDTQYF | TGCGCCAGCAGCCAAGTAAGCGGGGGCCCAGATACGCAGTATTTT
TRBJ1-1 | 13 | TRBD1 | TRBV10-2 | NA | CASSIDRVTEAFF | TGCGCCAGCAGTATTGACAGGGTCACTGAAGCTTTCTTT
TRBJ2-3 | 17 | NA | TRBV9 | NA | CASSPWPGTSNTDTQYF | TGTGCCAGCAGCCCTTGGCCGGGAACTAGCAACACAGATACGCAGTATTTT
TRBJ1-2 | 13 | NA | TRBV6-1 | NA | CASSEARAYGYTF | TGTGCCAGCAGTGAAGCACGGGCGTATGGCTACACCTTC
TRBJ2-7 | 15 | TRBD1 | TRBV11-2 | NA | CASSSYRTGGYEQYF | TGTGCCAGCAGCTCTTATCGAACAGGGGGCTACGAGCAGTACTTC
TRBJ1-1 | 13 | NA | TRBV6-6 | NA | CASTKNEVGEAFF | TGTGCCAGTACTAAGAACGAGGTCGGGGAAGCTTTCTTT
TRBJ1-3 | 16 | TRBD1 | TRBV18 | NA | CASSPTAQGAGNTIYF | TGTGCCAGCTCACCAACGGCTCAGGGGGCTGGAAACACCATATATTTT
TRBJ2-7 | 15 | TRBD2 | TRBV7-2 | few | CASSTRTSGGYEQYF | TGTGCCAGCAGCACCCGGACTAGCGGAGGCTACGAGCAGTACTTC
TRBJ2-1 | 16 | NA | TRBV9 | NA | CASSVGGSSSYNEQFF | TGTGCCAGCAGCGTAGGTGGCTCAAGCTCCTACAATGAGCAGTTCTTC
TRBJ2-2 | 15 | NA | TRBV18 | NA | CASSPGTANTGELFF | TGTGCCAGCTCACCGGGAACCGCGAACACCGGGGAGCTGTTTTTT
TRBJ2-5 | 15 | NA | TRBV5-1 | NA | CASSPLVGGAETQYF | TGCGCCAGCAGCCCCCTTGTGGGGGGCGCGGAGACCCAGTACTTC
TRBJ2-1 | 19 | NA | TRBV12-5 | NA | CASGLAQGGLTPSYNEQFF | TGTGCTAGTGGTTTGGCCCAGGGTGGACTTACCCCCTCCTACAATGAGCAGTTCTTC
TRBJ1-2 | 14 | TRBD1 | TRBV10-3 | NA | CAIRRDRASYGYTF | TGTGCCATCAGGAGAGACAGGGCCTCTTATGGCTACACCTTC
TRBJ2-3 | 11 | NA | TRBV5-4 | few | CASGGADTQYF | TGTGCCAGCGGCGGAGCAGATACGCAGTATTTT
TRBJ1-2 | 14 | NA | TRBV2 | few | CASSGPGTLYGYTF | TGTGCCAGCAGTGGGCCAGGGACCCTCTATGGCTACACCTTC
TRBJ2-3 | 16 | TRBD2 | TRBV9 | NA | CASSLGLAGGADTQYF | TGTGCCAGCAGCCTAGGACTAGCGGGAGGTGCAGATACGCAGTATTTT
TRBJ2-7 | 12 | TRBD1 | TRBV2 | few | CASRDRGDEQYF | TGTGCCAGCAGGGACAGGGGGGACGAGCAGTACTTC
TRBJ2-3 | 15 | TRBD2 | TRBV19 | NA | CASSIGVAGTDTQYF | TGTGCCAGTAGTATCGGAGTAGCGGGAACAGATACGCAGTATTTT
TRBJ2-5 | 15 | NA | TRBV4-1 | NA | CASSQDVAGTKTQYF | TGCGCCAGCAGCCAAGATGTGGCGGGAACAAAGACCCAGTACTTC
TRBJ1-2 | 15 | NA | TRBV27 | few | CASSLSAGIDGGYTF | TGTGCCAGCAGTTTGTCCGCGGGGATTGACGGTGGCTACACCTTC